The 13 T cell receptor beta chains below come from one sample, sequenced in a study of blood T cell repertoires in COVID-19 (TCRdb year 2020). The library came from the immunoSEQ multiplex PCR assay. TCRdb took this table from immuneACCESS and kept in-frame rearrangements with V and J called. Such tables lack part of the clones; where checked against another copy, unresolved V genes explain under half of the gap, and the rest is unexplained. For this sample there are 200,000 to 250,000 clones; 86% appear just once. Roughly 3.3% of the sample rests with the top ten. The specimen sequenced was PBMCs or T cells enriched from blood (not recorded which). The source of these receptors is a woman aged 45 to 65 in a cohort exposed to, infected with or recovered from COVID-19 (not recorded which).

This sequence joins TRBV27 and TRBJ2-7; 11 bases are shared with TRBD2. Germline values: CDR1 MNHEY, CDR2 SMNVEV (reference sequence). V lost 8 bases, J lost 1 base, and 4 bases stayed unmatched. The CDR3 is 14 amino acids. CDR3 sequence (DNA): TGTGCCAGCGGGAGACTAGCGGGGTCCTACGAGCAGTACTTC. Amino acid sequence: CASGRLAGSYEQYF.

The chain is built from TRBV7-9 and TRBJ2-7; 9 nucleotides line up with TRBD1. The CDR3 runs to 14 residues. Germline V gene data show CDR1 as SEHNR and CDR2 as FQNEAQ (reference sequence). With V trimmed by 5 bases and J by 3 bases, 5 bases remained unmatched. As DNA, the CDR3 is TGTGCCAGCAGCCATAGGGGACAGGGCTACGAGCAGTACTTC. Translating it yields CASSHRGQGYEQYF.

CDR3 DNA: TGTGCCAGCGGGTGGGACAGCTCCTACGAGCAGTACTTC. Protein: CASGWDSSYEQYF. The V gene is TRBV6-5, the J gene TRBJ2-7; TRBD1 matches at 7 bases. The CDR3 has 13 residues. V shed 8 bases, J shed 0 bases, and the junction held 4 bases outside the gene matches. The germline V gene encodes CDR1 MNHEY and CDR2 SVGAGI.

The CDR3 sequence is CASSQGSQGRFDQPQHF. As DNA, the CDR3 is TGCGCCAGCAGCCAAGGATCCCAGGGCAGATTCGATCAGCCCCAGCATTTT. This chain links TRBV4-1 with TRBJ1-5, with a possible D match to TRBD1 (5 bases). Germline CDR1 reads MGHRA; CDR2 reads YSYEKL. Deletions cut 1 base from V and 5 bases from J, with 18 bases between. This CDR3 region has 17 residues.

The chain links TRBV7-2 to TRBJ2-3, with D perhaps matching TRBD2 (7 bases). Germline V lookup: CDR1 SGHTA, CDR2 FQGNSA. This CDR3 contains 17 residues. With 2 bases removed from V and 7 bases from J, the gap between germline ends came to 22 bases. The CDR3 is CASSLTHRGALMNTQYF. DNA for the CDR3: TGTGCCAGCAGCTTAACGCACCGGGGGGCTTTGATGAATACGCAGTATTTT.

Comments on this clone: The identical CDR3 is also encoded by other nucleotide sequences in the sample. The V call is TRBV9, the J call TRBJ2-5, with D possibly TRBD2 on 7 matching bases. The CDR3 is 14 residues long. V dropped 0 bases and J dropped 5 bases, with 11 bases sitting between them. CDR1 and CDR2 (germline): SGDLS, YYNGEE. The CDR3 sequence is CASSVGGGWETQYF. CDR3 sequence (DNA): TGTGCCAGCAGCGTAGGGGGGGGCTGGGAGACCCAGTACTTC.

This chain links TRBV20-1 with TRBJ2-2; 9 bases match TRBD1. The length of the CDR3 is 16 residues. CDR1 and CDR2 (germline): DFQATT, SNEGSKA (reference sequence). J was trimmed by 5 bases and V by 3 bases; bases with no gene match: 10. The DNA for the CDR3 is TGCAGTGCTAGTAAACCGGGACAGGGACGAACCGGGGAGCTGTTTTTT. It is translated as CSASKPGQGRTGELFF.

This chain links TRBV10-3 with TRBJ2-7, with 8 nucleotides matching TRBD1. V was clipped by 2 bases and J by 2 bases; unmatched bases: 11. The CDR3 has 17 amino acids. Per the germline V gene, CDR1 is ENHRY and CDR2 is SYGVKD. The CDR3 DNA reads TGTGCCATCAGTGAGAGTGCAGGGGGCGCCCCTACCTACGAGCAGTACTTC. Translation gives CAISESAGGAPTYEQYF.

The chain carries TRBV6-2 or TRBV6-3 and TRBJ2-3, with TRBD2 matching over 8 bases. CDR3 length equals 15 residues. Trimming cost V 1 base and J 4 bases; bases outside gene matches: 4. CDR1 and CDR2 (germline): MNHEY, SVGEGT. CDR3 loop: CASSYWRGVADTQYF. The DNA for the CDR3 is TGTGCCAGCAGTTACTGGCGGGGGGTTGCAGATACGCAGTATTTT.

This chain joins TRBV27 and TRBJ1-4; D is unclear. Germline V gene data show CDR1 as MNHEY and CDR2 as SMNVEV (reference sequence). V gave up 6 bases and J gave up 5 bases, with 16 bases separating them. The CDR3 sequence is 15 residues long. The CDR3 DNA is TGTGCCAGCAGAACCAGTAGACTGAGAAATGAAAAACTGTTTTTT. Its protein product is CASRTSRLRNEKLFF. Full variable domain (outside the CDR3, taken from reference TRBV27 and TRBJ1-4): EAQVTQNPRYLITVTGKKLTVTCSQNMNHEYMSWYRQDPGLGLRQIYYSMNVEVTDKGDVPEGYKVSRKEKRNFPLILESPSPNQTSLYFCASRTSRLRNEKLFFGSGTQLSVL.

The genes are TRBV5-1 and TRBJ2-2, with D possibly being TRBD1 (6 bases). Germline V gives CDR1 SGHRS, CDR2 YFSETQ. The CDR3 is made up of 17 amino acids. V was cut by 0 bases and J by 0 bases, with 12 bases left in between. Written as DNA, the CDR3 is TGCGCCAGCAGCTTGGAACCAGGGGTAGCGAACACCGGGGAGCTGTTTTTT. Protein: CASSLEPGVANTGELFF. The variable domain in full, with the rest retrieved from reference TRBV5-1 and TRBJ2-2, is KAGVTQTPRYLIKTRGQQVTLSCSPISGHRSVSWYQQTPGQGLQFLFEYFSETQRNKGNFPGRFSGRQFSNSRSEMNVSTLELGDSALYLCASSLEPGVANTGELFFGEGSRLTVL.

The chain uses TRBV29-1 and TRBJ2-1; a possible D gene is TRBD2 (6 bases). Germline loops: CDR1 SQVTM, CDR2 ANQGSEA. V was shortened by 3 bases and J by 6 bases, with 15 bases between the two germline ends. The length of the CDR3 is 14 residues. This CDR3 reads CSVEMWGVGNEQFF. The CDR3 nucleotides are TGCAGCGTTGAGATGTGGGGGGTGGGCAATGAGCAGTTCTTC.

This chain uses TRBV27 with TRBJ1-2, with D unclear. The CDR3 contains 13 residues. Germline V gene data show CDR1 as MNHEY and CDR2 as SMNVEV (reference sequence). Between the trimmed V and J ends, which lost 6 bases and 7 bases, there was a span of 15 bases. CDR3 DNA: TGTGCCAGCAGCCTATCAACAGAATTTGGCTACACCTTC. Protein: CASSLSTEFGYTF.